Presented here are 23 T cell receptor beta chains from one specimen sequenced in a study of regulatory T cells in long-lasting Graves disease. In building TCR beta libraries, iRepertoire HTBI primers were used together with Arm-PCR of CDR3 regions. Using its own MiXCR run on the multiplex PCR reads, TCRdb lists one record per CDR3 protein. The sample carries approximately 360,000 distinct CDR3 sequences, approximately 25% recorded once. Noted time point: persistent/refractory GD, antithyroid drugs over 5 years with positive TRAb. Generation of the TCR library employed RNA extracted from PBMCs. This sample comprised peripheral blood mononuclear cells (PBMCs), obtained when the disease was refractory, from a patient treated with antithyroid drugs. The receptors come from a woman in her forties with Graves disease.

This clonotype appeared once. The chain joins TRBV5-1 to TRBJ2-3; 9 nucleotides line up with TRBD2. The V segment lost 4 bases and the J segment 1 base; nucleotides outside the gene matches: 10. The CDR3 consists of 17 residues. Germline V lookup: CDR1 SGHRS, CDR2 YFSETQ. The CDR3 bases are TGCGCCAGCAGCGACATCGACTGGACTAGCGGCACAGATACGCAGTATTTT. Translated: CASSDIDWTSGTDTQYF.

This chain links TRBV20-1 with TRBJ1-2; D remains ambiguous. CDR1 is DFQATT, CDR2 SNEGSKA, per germline (reference sequence). The CDR3 totals 11 residues. Deletions cut 7 bases from V and 4 bases from J, with 10 bases between. CDR3 DNA sequence: TGCAGTGTCCCAAACTCCTATGGCTACACCTTC. Translating it yields CSVPNSYGYTF.

The genes are TRBV19 and TRBJ2-7, with 12 positions matching TRBD2. Unmatched junction bases numbered 4, after V lost 10 bases and J lost 6 bases. The CDR3 is 12 amino acids. Germline V lookup: CDR1 LNHDA, CDR2 SQIVND (reference sequence). CDR3 residues: CATPSGRGEQYF. The CDR3 DNA sequence: TGTGCCACCCCTAGCGGGAGGGGCGAGCAGTACTTC.

The chain combines TRBV5-1 with TRBJ1-4; D not certain. From germline, CDR1 is SGHRS and CDR2 YFSETQ. This CDR3 is 14 amino acids long. V was trimmed by 1 base and J by 8 bases, leaving 12 bases between them. The CDR3 nucleotides read TGCGCCAGCAGCTTGTCTTGGGGTGGGGAAAAACTGTTTTTT. It codes for CASSLSWGGEKLFF. Filled out from reference TRBV5-1 and TRBJ1-4, the complete variable domain reads KAGVTQTPRYLIKTRGQQVTLSCSPISGHRSVSWYQQTPGQGLQFLFEYFSETQRNKGNFPGRFSGRQFSNSRSEMNVSTLELGDSALYLCASSLSWGGEKLFFGSGTQLSVL.

Here the CDR3 reads CASSNMGGRSYEQYF. CDR3 bases: TGTGCCAGCTCAAACATGGGGGGGAGGTCGTACGAGCAGTACTTC. The rearrangement joins TRBV6-1 to TRBJ2-7; 7 positions match TRBD2. CDR3 size: 15 residues. Unmatched junction bases numbered 14, after V lost 8 bases and J lost 4 bases. Germline V CDR1 and CDR2: MNHNS, SASEGT.

The chain joins TRBV6-1 to TRBJ2-7; weak D call: TRBD2 (5 bases). Trimming left V 0 bases short and J 2 bases short, with 11 bases between. The CDR3 is 15 residues long. Germline assignment: CDR1 MNHNS and CDR2 SASEGT. The CDR3 region has the DNA TGTGCCAGCAGTGAAGCAGTCCGGACTCCCTACGAGCAGTACTTC. It translates to CASSEAVRTPYEQYF.

This clonotype was counted at least ten times. The gene calls are TRBV6-5 and TRBJ1-2, with D perhaps TRBD1 (5 bases). Germline CDR1 and CDR2: MNHEY and SVGAGI. The germline V and J ends were trimmed by 0 bases and 5 bases, with 16 bases remaining between them. The CDR3 sequence is 16 residues long. The CDR3 DNA reads TGTGCCAGCAGTTACTCGAGCCCCAGGGTAGGGTATGGCTACACCTTC. Residues: CASSYSSPRVGYGYTF.

The chain joins TRBV6-1 to TRBJ2-7; the match to TRBD1 covers 9 bases. The CDR3 is 15 residues long. Germline CDR1 MNHNS, CDR2 SASEGT. The V gene end was trimmed by 3 bases and the J gene end by 3 bases; junction bases not matched to a gene: 6. The CDR3, as DNA: TGTGCCAGCAGTGACCCTTGGGACAGGGACTACGAGCAGTACTTC. Translation gives CASSDPWDRDYEQYF.

This clonotype was seen at least ten times. The gene calls are TRBV7-3 and TRBJ2-5, with 7 positions matching TRBD1. V shed 1 base, J shed 4 bases, and the junction held 6 bases outside the gene matches. The CDR3 is 15 residues long. Germline V gene lookup returns CDR1 SGHTA and CDR2 FQGTGA. The CDR3 region is CASSLRGSGGETQYF. The DNA for the CDR3 is TGTGCCAGCAGCTTAAGGGGCTCAGGGGGAGAGACCCAGTACTTC.

A few counts support this clonotype. The CDR3 loop is CASSLEPSSYNEQFF. The CDR3 DNA reads as TGTGCCAGCAGTTTGGAGCCGAGCTCCTACAATGAGCAGTTCTTC. The chain uses TRBV28 and TRBJ2-1; D is unresolved. Trimming cost V 3 bases and J 0 bases, with 9 bases left between them. Germline assignment: CDR1 MDHEN and CDR2 SYDVKM. This CDR3 comprises 15 residues.

Details on this clonotype: A single base separates this from a much larger clone, so it may be a read error. Here the CDR3 omits its conserved ending phenylalanine or tryptophan, so a read error is the likely source. V is TRBV6-2 or TRBV6-3 and J is TRBJ2-7; possible D gene TRBD1, 5 bases. CDR1 is MNHEY, CDR2 SVGEGT, per germline. The CDR3 consists of 13 residues. Between the trimmed V and J ends, which lost 5 bases and 0 bases, there was a span of 8 bases. This CDR3 reads CASSDRYSYEQYL. The CDR3, as DNA: TGTGCCAGCAGTGACAGATACTCCTACGAGCAGTACCTC.

This clonotype showed up many times. The V call is TRBV28, the J call TRBJ1-1; D ambiguous. Germline V lookup: CDR1 MDHEN, CDR2 SYDVKM. V lost 7 bases, J lost 0 bases, and 15 bases lay in between. The CDR3 has 15 amino acids. The CDR3 nucleotides are TGTGCCAGCACCTTGGAGGGCTATCTGAACACTGAAGCTTTCTTT. Protein: CASTLEGYLNTEAFF. Looking up the rest from reference TRBV28 and TRBJ1-1 gives the full variable domain: DVKVTQSSRYLVKRTGEKVFLECVQDMDHENMFWYRQDPGLGLRLIYFSYDVKMKEKGDIPEGYSVSREKKERFSLILESASTNQTSMYLCASTLEGYLNTEAFFGQGTRLTVV.

This clonotype appeared once. The V and J genes are TRBV28 and TRBJ1-2, with 7 positions matching TRBD1. J lost 4 bases, V lost 6 bases, and 11 bases had no gene match. The germline V gene has CDR1 MDHEN and CDR2 SYDVKM. This CDR3 has 15 residues. The CDR3 DNA sequence: TGTGCCAGCAGGCAAGCTGGGACAGTCTTCTATGGCTACACCTTC. Encoded protein: CASRQAGTVFYGYTF.

The chain is built from TRBV27 and TRBJ1-6, with D tentatively TRBD1 (6 bases). V was cut by 8 bases and J by 5 bases, with 16 bases left in between. Germline V gives CDR1 MNHEY, CDR2 SMNVEV (reference sequence). CDR3 length: 15 residues. The CDR3 DNA reads as TGTGCCAGCCGGTTCGACAGGATTAATAATTCACCCCTCCACTTT. Translated: CASRFDRINNSPLHF.

The chain links TRBV7-3 to TRBJ2-5; D may be TRBD1 or TRBD2 (5 bases each). Germline loops: CDR1 SGHTA, CDR2 FQGTGA. There are 15 residues in the CDR3. Between the trimmed V and J ends, which lost 0 bases and 1 base, there was a span of 9 bases. The CDR3 sequence: CASSLTGRAQETQYF. The CDR3 region has the DNA TGTGCCAGCAGCTTAACGGGGCGGGCCCAAGAGACCCAGTACTTC.

Remarks on this clonotype: This sequence may be a read error, since a much larger clone differs from it by one base. V usage is TRBV24-1 and J usage is TRBJ2-5, with a possible D match to TRBD2 (5 bases). With 0 bases removed from V and 5 bases from J, the gap between germline ends came to 21 bases. CDR1 and CDR2 (germline): KGHDR, SFDVKD. This CDR3 region has 18 residues. CDR3 nucleotides: TGTGCCACCAGTGATTTGCCGATTAGAGCGGACCAGTCGGAGACCCAGTACTTC. Its protein product is CATSDLPIRADQSETQYF.

The chain combines TRBV9 with TRBJ2-1, with TRBD2 as a possible D gene (6 bases). Trimming pared 4 bases from V and 4 bases from J, leaving 18 bases between. CDR3 length: 16 amino acids. In germline, CDR1 is SGDLS, CDR2 YYNGEE. This CDR3 is CASSPEGAGRYNEQFF. CDR3 DNA sequence: TGTGCCAGCAGCCCCGAAGGAGCGGGTCGATACAATGAGCAGTTCTTC.

Concerning this clonotype itself: The CDR3 does not close with the conserved phenylalanine or tryptophan, likely indicating a read error. The rearrangement links TRBV2 to TRBJ1-3; D not certain. Trimming removed 9 bases at V and 4 bases at J, with 13 bases between. CDR3 length: 13 amino acids. CDR1 and CDR2 (germline): SNHLY, FYNNEI. The CDR3 loop reads CASLGKDGNTIYL. In DNA form, the CDR3 reads TGTGCCAGTCTAGGAAAGGACGGAAACACCATATATCTT.

The chain is built from TRBV3-1 and TRBJ2-5; 9 bases line up with TRBD2. The V segment lost 0 bases and the J segment 5 bases; nucleotides outside the gene matches: 13. CDR3 length equals 18 residues. The V gene's germline CDR1 is LGHDT and CDR2 YNNKEL (reference sequence). The CDR3 DNA is TGTGCCAGCAGCCAAGATGGCGGGAGGGCTCTCTGGAGCGAGACCCAGTACTTC. This codes for CASSQDGGRALWSETQYF.

This clonotype was recorded at least ten times. This chain connects TRBV6-1 to TRBJ1-5; the D is unclear. CDR3 length equals 11 residues. Germline V gene lookup returns CDR1 MNHNS and CDR2 SASEGT. V lost 6 bases, J lost 8 bases, and 8 bases lay in between. CDR3 sequence reads: CASRGLEPQHF. The CDR3 bases are TGTGCCAGCAGGGGGTTGGAGCCCCAGCATTTT.

The rearrangement joins TRBV6-2 or TRBV6-3 to TRBJ2-7, with 8 positions matching TRBD1. Unmatched junction bases numbered 7, after V lost 6 bases and J lost 6 bases. The germline V gene encodes CDR1 MNHEY and CDR2 SVGEGT. This CDR3 comprises 13 residues. This CDR3 is CASSRTGIGEQYF. CDR3 DNA sequence: TGTGCCAGCAGCAGGACAGGGATCGGCGAGCAGTACTTC.

This clonotype appeared many times. V is TRBV11-2 and J is TRBJ2-7; TRBD1 is a possible D gene (6 bases). This CDR3 has 14 residues. V gave up 4 bases and J gave up 5 bases, with 15 bases separating them. In germline, CDR1 is SGHAT, CDR2 FQNNGV. CDR3 sequence (DNA): TGTGCCAGCAGCTCTCGACAGGTCGCGGACGAGCAGTACTTC. It translates to CASSSRQVADEQYF.

This clonotype was seen repeatedly, ten times or more. The genes are TRBV28 and TRBJ2-7; 8 bases align to TRBD1. The germline CDR1 and CDR2 sequences are MDHEN and SYDVKM. The V gene end was trimmed by 2 bases and the J gene end by 4 bases; junction bases not matched to a gene: 4. This CDR3 contains 14 residues. The CDR3 DNA follows: TGTGCCAGCAGTTTAACAGGGGGAAAATACGAGCAGTACTTC. This encodes CASSLTGGKYEQYF.